This T cell receptor (beta chain) is from a study of blood T cells in healthy people across ages. Next came a second PCR, run for about 6 to 12 cycles, which used a sample-barcoded 5' primer along with a J-beta primer mix. TCRdb used MiXCR to reprocess the 5' RACE reads, holding one entry per CDR3 protein. The sample shows hundreds of thousands of distinct CDR3 sequences, about 21% of them seen only once. This clonotype has only a few counts. Its antigen is not known. CDR1 is LNHDA and CDR2 is SQIVND in the germline V gene (reference sequence). The CDR3 sequence is 16 residues long. V dropped 4 bases and J dropped 4; count of bases not matched to a gene: 5. Study results and limitations: It was not known whether donors were CMV positive (a possible confounder of expanded clonotype changes).

This chain joins TRBV19 and TRBJ2-3, with 13 bases lining up with TRBD2. This TCR derives from a man between 65 and 85 years old in good health. Sequencing was carried out using blood. CDR3 region: CASSTRLAGGPDTQYF. The CDR3 DNA reads TGTGCCAGTAGTACCAGACTAGCGGGAGGCCCAGATACGCAGTATTTT.